This T cell receptor beta chain appears in the sequencing data of a study of shared clonotypes between healthy human individuals. About the study: The plates for each donor numbered three CD4 naive, three CD4 memory, two CD8 naive and one CD8 memory.

Donors, without exception, were Caucasian adults residing in Nashville, Tennessee. In the CD4+ fraction, cells were divided into CD45RA+ naive and CD45RA-negative memory subsets. A single count supports this clone. Assay: immunoSEQ multiplex PCR; the TCRdb copy retains only in-frame clones and omits some. The sample shows 2 million to 2.5 million clones, approximately 96% of them seen only once. The CDR3 totals 14 residues. CDR1 and CDR2 from the germline V gene are LNHDA and SQIVND (reference sequence). The V gene lost 1 base and the J gene lost 4 bases, with 7 bases spanning the gap. J is TRBJ1-4 and V is TRBV19; no clear D. This TCR came from a man younger than 30 in good health. Sequenced material: naive CD4+ T cells sorted from blood. Subset described: CD45RA+ positively selected. The CDR3, as DNA: TGTGCCAGTAGTATAGGCGGATATAATGAAAAACTGTTTTTT. Translation: CASSIGGYNEKLFF.